The 26 T cell receptor beta chains given below trace back to one sample, sequenced in a study of PD-L1 blockade in urothelial cancer. Documented time point: pretreatment peripheral blood. Clones were sequenced by immunoSEQ multiplex PCR, and TCRdb holds only the in-frame ones, with some missing. The sample yields about 86,000 clones, roughly 84% seen once. The sequencing used PBMCs, collected around atezolizumab (anti-PD-L1) treatment. All receptors derive from a man aged 60-69 years with urothelial cancer.

The J gene is TRBJ2-3, the V gene TRBV28, with 7 positions matching TRBD1. The CDR3 loop spans 15 amino acids. The V gene's germline CDR1 is MDHEN and CDR2 SYDVKM. After removal of 3 bases from V and 3 bases from J, the junction contained 6 bases not matched to a gene. The CDR3 sequence is CASSFWGQKTDTQYF. CDR3 in DNA: TGTGCCAGCAGTTTCTGGGGACAGAAAACAGATACGCAGTATTTT.

The chain employs TRBV10-2 and TRBJ2-7, with 7 bases identical to TRBD1. V trimming: 6 bases; J trimming: 2 bases; junction bases outside the gene matches: 7. CDR3 length: 14 residues. Germline V CDR1 and CDR2: WSHSY, SAAADI. The DNA for the CDR3 is TGCGCCAGCAGCAGAGGGCAGGGGGCCTACGAGCAGTACTTC. The encoded protein is CASSRGQGAYEQYF.

CDR3 sequence: CASSLSPSGANYGYTF. As DNA, the CDR3 is TGTGCCAGCAGCTTAAGCCCAAGCGGGGCGAACTATGGCTACACCTTC. The chain carries TRBV7-3 and TRBJ1-2, with D possibly TRBD1 on 5 matching bases. Deletions cut 1 base from V and 2 bases from J, with 14 bases between. This CDR3 comprises 16 residues. Germline V CDR1 and CDR2: SGHTA, FQGTGA. The entire variable domain, with the rest obtained from reference TRBV7-3 and TRBJ1-2, is as follows: GAGVSQTPSNKVTEKGKYVELRCDPISGHTALYWYRQSLGQGPEFLIYFQGTGAADDSGLPNDRFFAVRPEGSVSTLKIQRTERGDSAVYLCASSLSPSGANYGYTFGSGTRLTVV.

J is TRBJ1-2 and V is TRBV19; D might be TRBD1 (6 bases). The CDR3 runs 14 residues. Trimming left V 5 bases short and J 2 bases short, with 12 bases between. The germline V gene has CDR1 LNHDA and CDR2 SQIVND (reference sequence). As DNA, the CDR3 is TGTGCCAGTAGTCCCCGGACAGAGAACTATGGCTACACCTTC. Amino acid sequence: CASSPRTENYGYTF.

This clone was detected once. The DNA of the CDR3 is TGTGCCAGCAGCTTAGACAGGGAGAACACCGGGGAGCTGTTTTTT. Its translation is CASSLDRENTGELFF. The chain uses TRBV7-6 and TRBJ2-2, with D maybe TRBD1 (6 bases). This CDR3 has 15 amino acids. Trimming pared 1 base from V and 1 base from J, leaving 7 bases between. Germline CDR1 and CDR2: SGHVS and FNYEAQ. Full variable domain (rest looked up from reference TRBV7-6 and TRBJ2-2): GAGVSQSPRYKVTKRGQDVALRCDPISGHVSLYWYRQALGQGPEFLTYFNYEAQQDKSGLPNDRFSAERPEGSISTLTIQRTEQRDSAMYRCASSLDRENTGELFFGEGSRLTVL.

V gene TRBV10-1 combines with J gene TRBJ2-7; TRBD2 aligns across 11 bases. The germline gives CDR1 WNHNN, CDR2 SYGVQD (reference sequence). The CDR3 sequence is 15 residues long. The ends lost 9 bases at V and 5 bases at J; junction bases unmatched: 12. CDR3 in amino acids: CASDYVAGGPNEQYF. In DNA form, the CDR3 reads TGCGCCAGTGACTATGTAGCGGGAGGGCCTAACGAGCAGTACTTC.

This chain links TRBV15 with TRBJ1-4, with 7 nucleotides matching TRBD1. CDR3 length equals 14 residues. Germline values: CDR1 LNHNV, CDR2 YYDKDF (reference sequence). The J segment lost 8 bases and the V segment lost 1 base, leaving 4 bases of the junction unmatched. CDR3 coding DNA: TGTGCCACCAGCAGAGTTAGGGGGCAAGAAAAACTGTTTTTT. Encoded protein: CATSRVRGQEKLFF.

The chain couples TRBV11-3 to TRBJ1-4; no definite D call. The CDR3 covers 15 residues. Trimming shortened V by 1 base and J by 0 bases, and 6 bases separated the two germline ends. CDR1 and CDR2 from the germline V gene are SGHNT and YENEEA. CDR3 residues: CASSLVTATNEKLFF. Written as DNA, the CDR3 is TGTGCCAGCAGCTTAGTAACAGCAACTAATGAAAAACTGTTTTTT.

The V call is TRBV19, the J call TRBJ2-7, with 7 bases aligning to TRBD2. V was pared by 3 bases and J by 5 bases, with 1 base of the junction left unmatched. Per the germline V gene, CDR1 is LNHDA and CDR2 is SQIVND (reference sequence). This CDR3 spans 12 amino acids. The CDR3 DNA reads as TGTGCCAGTAGTATGGGGGGGAACGAGCAGTACTTC. Protein: CASSMGGNEQYF.

The chain carries TRBV9 and TRBJ2-5; 11 bases are a match to TRBD2. The CDR3 consists of 15 residues. The J segment lost 5 bases and the V segment lost 4 bases, leaving 7 bases of the junction unmatched. Germline loops: CDR1 SGDLS, CDR2 YYNGEE. CDR3 in amino acids: CASSPKPSGRETQYF. The CDR3 DNA is TGTGCCAGCAGCCCCAAGCCTAGCGGGAGGGAGACCCAGTACTTC. Full variable domain (rest looked up from reference TRBV9 and TRBJ2-5): DSGVTQTPKHLITATGQRVTLRCSPRSGDLSVYWYQQSLDQGLQFLIQYYNGEERAKGNILERFSAQQFPDLHSELNLSSLELGDSALYFCASSPKPSGRETQYFGPGTRLLVL.

The J gene is TRBJ2-7, the V gene TRBV5-1; D not certain. The V end was cut by 0 bases, the J end by 0 bases, with 7 bases between. The CDR3 covers 14 residues. Germline values: CDR1 SGHRS, CDR2 YFSETQ. As DNA, the CDR3 is TGCGCCAGCAGCTTGGTCTTAAACTCCTACGAGCAGTACTTC. It yields the protein CASSLVLNSYEQYF.

The chain uses TRBV7-9 and TRBJ2-1, with D maybe TRBD1 (5 bases). The CDR3 runs to 13 residues. V gave up 5 bases and J gave up 6 bases, with 11 bases separating them. The germline gives CDR1 SEHNR, CDR2 FQNEAQ (reference sequence). The CDR3 loop reads CASSAQRGNEQFF. CDR3 DNA sequence: TGTGCCAGCAGCGCCCAAAGGGGCAATGAGCAGTTCTTC.

The genes are TRBV9 and TRBJ2-2, with TRBD2 as a possible D gene (6 bases). V was cut by 5 bases and J by 3 bases, with 11 bases left in between. There are 14 residues in the CDR3. Germline V gives CDR1 SGDLS, CDR2 YYNGEE. CDR3 DNA: TGTGCCAGCAGGACTAGTTGGGACACCGGGGAGCTGTTTTTT. Translation: CASRTSWDTGELFF.

This clone appeared a single time. The V gene is TRBV7-9, the J gene TRBJ2-3; 14 bases agree with TRBD2. V dropped 5 bases and J dropped 6; count of bases not matched to a gene: 7. The germline V gene has CDR1 SEHNR and CDR2 FQNEAQ (reference sequence). This CDR3 spans 16 amino acids. CDR3 sequence: CASSPGTSGGPDTQYF. The CDR3 DNA sequence: TGTGCCAGCAGCCCCGGGACTAGCGGGGGTCCGGATACGCAGTATTTT. Complete variable domain (other parts from reference TRBV7-9 and TRBJ2-3): DTGVSQNPRHKITKRGQNVTFRCDPISEHNRLYWYRQTLGQGPEFLTYFQNEAQLEKSRLLSDRFSAERPKGSFSTLEIQRTEQGDSAMYLCASSPGTSGGPDTQYFGPGTRLTVL.

The chain joins TRBV19 to TRBJ1-1, with 9 bases fitting TRBD1. The CDR3 runs to 15 residues. The germline V gene encodes CDR1 LNHDA and CDR2 SQIVND (reference sequence). Trimming removed 7 bases from V and 1 base from J; junction bases left unmatched: 7. The CDR3 coding sequence is TGTGCCAGTAAGTTCGGGACAGGGACGAACACTGAAGCTTTCTTT. Translated: CASKFGTGTNTEAFF.

The rearrangement uses TRBV2 and TRBJ2-3, with TRBD2 as a possible D gene (5 bases). The CDR3 runs 12 residues. In germline, CDR1 is SNHLY, CDR2 FYNNEI. V was trimmed by 4 bases and J by 6 bases, leaving 8 bases between them. The CDR3 sequence: CASSVGGDTQYF. In nucleotides, the CDR3 is TGTGCCAGCAGTGTGGGCGGGGATACGCAGTATTTT.

Here the CDR3 DNA reads TGCGCCAGCAGCCAAGATAAGACTAGCTCCTACGAGCAGTACTTC. Translated, it gives CASSQDKTSSYEQYF. This chain joins TRBV4-3 and TRBJ2-7, with TRBD2 as a possible D gene (6 bases). There are 15 residues in the CDR3. CDR1 and CDR2 from the germline V gene are LGHNA and YSLEER. V was trimmed by 0 bases and J by 0 bases, leaving 9 bases between them.

This clone was observed at least ten times. The chain carries TRBV7-3 and TRBJ2-1; a weak D match, TRBD2 (6 bases). The CDR3 is 16 amino acids. Germline assignment: CDR1 SGHTA and CDR2 FQGTGA. V was shortened by 6 bases and J by 0 bases, with 15 bases between the two germline ends. Here the CDR3 DNA reads TGTGCCAGCAGTCCCGGAGGAGGGAGCTCCTACAATGAGCAGTTCTTC. Residues: CASSPGGGSSYNEQFF.

This rearrangement joins TRBV7-2 to TRBJ2-1; 11 nucleotides match TRBD2. The germline gives CDR1 SGHTA, CDR2 FQGNSA. The junction had 8 bases not matched to a gene; V was cut back by 5 bases and J by 8 bases. The CDR3 extends over 15 amino acids. CDR3 sequence reads: CASSPLAGGAHEQFF. The CDR3 DNA reads TGTGCCAGCAGCCCTCTAGCGGGAGGAGCCCATGAGCAGTTCTTC. The whole variable domain, filled in from reference TRBV7-2 and TRBJ2-1, reads GAGVSQSPSNKVTEKGKDVELRCDPISGHTALYWYRQSLGQGLEFLIYFQGNSAPDKSGLPSDRFSAERTGGSVSTLTIQRTQQEDSAVYLCASSPLAGGAHEQFFGPGTRLTVL.

This chain uses TRBV27 with TRBJ1-5; unclear D gene. V was pared by 5 bases and J by 7 bases, with 12 bases between. The CDR3 length is 13 residues. Germline V lookup: CDR1 MNHEY, CDR2 SMNVEV (reference sequence). CDR3 in DNA: TGTGCCAGCAGTCACACGGCGGTCCAGCCCCAGCATTTT. Amino acid sequence: CASSHTAVQPQHF.

The chain employs TRBV5-1 and TRBJ2-5, with 9 bases matching TRBD2. Germline V gives CDR1 SGHRS, CDR2 YFSETQ. The junction had 4 bases not matched to a gene; V was cut back by 1 base and J by 3 bases. The CDR3 is made up of 15 amino acids. The CDR3 loop is CASSLIAGGKETQYF. CDR3 bases: TGCGCCAGCAGCTTGATTGCGGGGGGGAAAGAGACCCAGTACTTC. The full variable domain, with the rest looked up from reference TRBV5-1 and TRBJ2-5, is KAGVTQTPRYLIKTRGQQVTLSCSPISGHRSVSWYQQTPGQGLQFLFEYFSETQRNKGNFPGRFSGRQFSNSRSEMNVSTLELGDSALYLCASSLIAGGKETQYFGPGTRLLVL.

The chain couples TRBV5-1 to TRBJ2-1; 11 nucleotides agree with TRBD2. The germline V gene has CDR1 SGHRS and CDR2 YFSETQ. V was pared by 4 bases and J by 8 bases, with 8 bases of the junction left unmatched. This CDR3 is 15 amino acids long. CDR3 nucleotide sequence: TGCGCCAGCAGCGCGCTAGCGGGAGGAGCCCATGAGCAGTTCTTC. It yields the protein CASSALAGGAHEQFF.

V gene TRBV7-3 combines with J gene TRBJ1-1, with a weak D call TRBD1 (6 bases). The germline CDR1 and CDR2 sequences are SGHTA and FQGTGA. The V end was cut by 0 bases, the J end by 1 base, with 18 bases between. This CDR3 is built from 18 residues. The CDR3 DNA is TGTGCCAGCAGCTTAACGTTCTGGACACCCAGGGGGAACACTGAAGCTTTCTTT. It encodes CASSLTFWTPRGNTEAFF.

The gene calls are TRBV4-1 and TRBJ2-3; tentative D call: TRBD2 (5 bases). CDR1 and CDR2 (germline): MGHRA, YSYEKL. V was cut by 4 bases and J by 3 bases, with 11 bases left in between. The CDR3 is made up of 14 amino acids. CDR3 DNA: TGCGCCAGCAGCCCGCGAAGGACTACAGATACGCAGTATTTT. It translates to CASSPRRTTDTQYF.

The chain combines TRBV5-1 with TRBJ2-7; tentatively, D is TRBD2 (6 bases). Trimming stripped 0 bases from V and 3 bases from J, with 10 bases between. The CDR3 contains 14 residues. Germline-derived CDR1 and CDR2 are SGHRS and YFSETQ. CDR3 loop: CASSLGREDYEQYF. The DNA of the CDR3 is TGCGCCAGCAGCTTGGGCAGGGAGGACTACGAGCAGTACTTC.

The chain is built from TRBV7-2 and TRBJ2-7; no firm D call. Germline assignment: CDR1 SGHTA and CDR2 FQGNSA. V lost 6 bases, J lost 0 bases, and 9 bases lay in between. The CDR3 sequence is 13 residues long. The CDR3 here is CASSYGPSYEQYF. The CDR3 DNA reads TGTGCCAGCAGTTATGGGCCCTCCTACGAGCAGTACTTC.